The clone carrying this TCR beta chain came up a few times. This record belongs to a study of T cells after yellow fever vaccination. The overall study: Fractions with few cells were prepared using SMART-Seq v4 Ultra Low Input.

TCRdb analysed the 5' RACE reads with MiXCR anew, one entry per CDR3 protein. The table shows about 73,000 distinct CDR3 sequences, with over 7.5% occurring only once. This clonotype was sampled from a man aged 30-40 years who received the YFV17D yellow fever vaccine. The specimen comprised CD8+ T cells sorted from PBMCs, sampled on the day of the yellow fever booster vaccination.

CDR3 sequence (DNA): TGTGCCAGCGGGACATTCCAAGAGACCCAGTACTTC. It is translated as CASGTFQETQYF. This chain joins TRBV12-3 or TRBV12-4 and TRBJ2-5, with TRBD1 as a possible D gene (6 bases). CDR3 length equals 12 residues. Trimming took off 8 bases at V and 1 base at J, with 8 bases between the two ends.